A selection of T cell receptor beta chains follows, all from one sample in a study of blood T cells in healthy people across ages. TCRdb re-called the 5' RACE reads through MiXCR, storing one row per CDR3 protein. This repertoire shows 700,000 to 900,000 distinct CDR3 sequences, around a quarter found once; its top ten account for 3%. These data were also reused for a study on T cells of mothers and their children.

Sample: blood. Receptor source: a boy under 18 in good health. The CDR3 runs from the conserved cysteine through the conserved F or W. Fields, in order: V gene, D gene, clone size, J gene, CDR3 DNA, CDR3 protein. A D gene is named only where the DNA matches it firmly. The size of a clone is reported for some rows only, either as once, few or many, or as a class for expanded clones.

v_call: TRBV20-1; d_call: .; clone_size: .; j_call: TRBJ2-6; cdr3_nt: TGCAGTGCCGGTGACAGTTACGGTCCTGGGGCCAACGTCCTGACTTTC; cdr3_aa: CSAGDSYGPGANVLTF
v_call: TRBV18; d_call: .; clone_size: few; j_call: TRBJ2-4; cdr3_nt: TGTGCCAGCTCAACCCTACTCCGGGACGCTATAGCCAAAAACATTCAGTACTTC; cdr3_aa: CASSTLLRDAIAKNIQYF
v_call: TRBV10-3; d_call: TRBD1; clone_size: few; j_call: TRBJ2-7; cdr3_nt: TGTGCCATCAGTGATTCGGGACAGGGGGCGCCTTTGTACTTC; cdr3_aa: CAISDSGQGAPLYF
v_call: TRBV10-3; d_call: TRBD1; clone_size: .; j_call: TRBJ1-4; cdr3_nt: TGTGCCATCAGTGGACAGGGTTTGGGGGATGAAAAACTGTTTTTT; cdr3_aa: CAISGQGLGDEKLFF
v_call: TRBV3-1; d_call: TRBD2; clone_size: .; j_call: TRBJ2-3; cdr3_nt: TGTGCCAGCAGCCAAGGCGGGGTCGCGGCGGGGGCAGATACGCAGTATTTT; cdr3_aa: CASSQGGVAAGADTQYF
v_call: TRBV7-2; d_call: TRBD1; clone_size: many; j_call: TRBJ2-5; cdr3_nt: TGTGCCAGCAGCTTCAGACAGGGGAATAGGGAGACCCAGTACTTC; cdr3_aa: CASSFRQGNRETQYF
v_call: TRBV30; d_call: .; clone_size: .; j_call: TRBJ2-2; cdr3_nt: TGTGCCTGGAGGCGAACAACCACCGGGGAGCTGTTTTTT; cdr3_aa: CAWRRTTTGELFF
v_call: TRBV12-3/TRBV12-4; d_call: .; clone_size: .; j_call: TRBJ1-6; cdr3_nt: TGTGCCAGCAGTTTCGGGGGTTCCGATAATTCACCCCTCCACTTT; cdr3_aa: CASSFGGSDNSPLHF
v_call: TRBV5-1; d_call: .; clone_size: many; j_call: TRBJ2-7; cdr3_nt: TGCGCCAGCAGCTCGGACGGGAGCTCCTACGAGCAGTACTTC; cdr3_aa: CASSSDGSSYEQYF
v_call: TRBV15; d_call: .; clone_size: .; j_call: TRBJ2-5; cdr3_nt: TGTTCCACCAGAGCCGGGACCCAAGAGACCCAGTACTTC; cdr3_aa: CSTRAGTQETQYF